The clone carrying this T cell receptor beta chain was picked up a small number of times. Antigen unknown. Equal genomic DNA amounts from CVID and control samples were sequenced. Clones were read by immunoSEQ multiplex PCR, and TCRdb kept only the in-frame ones, dropping some. Altogether about 17,000 clones were found in the sample, and no singletons occur. This sample was taken from a study of T cell clonality in common variable immunodeficiency. Findings and limits, study-wide: CVID subjects shared fewer TCRbeta clones than healthy controls did. Reportedly, TCR beta sequences from common variable immunodeficiency showed fewer deletions and N-nucleotide insertions.

All CVID subjects were on immunoglobulin replacement for at least one year. This TCR was sampled from a human donor with common variable immunodeficiency. The sample taken for sequencing was peripheral blood mononuclear cells.

CDR3 loop: CASSIAGWRNEQFF. CDR3 DNA (partial): TGTGCCAGTAGTATTGCGGGATGGCGCAATGAG. The V and J genes are TRBV19 and TRBJ2-1, with D maybe TRBD2 (6 bases). The sequence runs out 3 residues before the end of the CDR3; the remainder is reconstructed from the germline J gene. Germline loops: CDR1 LNHDA, CDR2 SQIVND (reference sequence). The length of the CDR3 is 14 residues. The V gene lost 3 bases and the J gene lost 6 bases, with 12 bases spanning the gap.